This TCR beta chain was recovered during a study of blood T cell repertoires in COVID-19. Study summary: PBMCs, B-cell-depleted T cells, or T cells were the source of the cDNA or gDNA that made up the material.

This clone was seen only once. Germline CDR1 SNHLY, CDR2 FYNNEI. Trimming stripped 10 bases from V and 7 bases from J, with 16 bases between. This CDR3 comprises 12 residues. Enrolled through a virtual design, the participants were between roughly 18 and 100 years of age and came from under 30 US areas. The data were produced by immunoSEQ multiplex PCR, yet TCRdb's version contains in-frame clones alone and is incomplete. This sample yields roughly 250,000 clones, of which about nine tenths are seen a single time; roughly 2.6% belongs to the top ten. The sequenced sample was PBMCs or T cells enriched from blood (not recorded which). This sequence was found in a woman aged 25 to 45 with acute COVID-19. This chain uses TRBV2 with TRBJ1-2; no clear D. The CDR3 region is CATSAGFPGYTF. The CDR3 DNA reads as TGTGCCACCTCAGCCGGGTTCCCTGGCTACACCTTC.